A single TCR beta chain is shown here with its context. This entry is derived from a study of blood T cell repertoires in COVID-19. Study summary: There were acute and convalescent COVID-19 samples, and they came from the United States, Italy and Spain. The cDNA or gDNA used as material had been derived from T cells, B-cell-depleted T cells, or PBMCs.

How the authors handled the data: Reference gene primer amplification gave nucleated cell count estimates. The assay was immunoSEQ multiplex PCR, and TCRdb's table has in-frame clones only and misses some. That table furnishes V, J and clone size, whereas the DNA furnished D and trimming. The sample records 100,000 or so clones, 75% to 90% being singletons. V lost 3 bases and J 0 bases, leaving 8 bases between the germline ends. The CDR3 has 15 amino acids. CDR1 is SEHNR, CDR2 FQNEAQ, per germline (reference sequence). The material sequenced was peripheral blood. The receptor was derived from a woman in her 70s with active or convalescent COVID-19. This sequence joins TRBV7-9 and TRBJ2-2, with no clear D. CDR3 sequence reads: CASSFAGPNTGELFF. CDR3 DNA sequence: TGTGCCAGCAGCTTTGCAGGCCCGAACACCGGGGAGCTGTTTTTT.